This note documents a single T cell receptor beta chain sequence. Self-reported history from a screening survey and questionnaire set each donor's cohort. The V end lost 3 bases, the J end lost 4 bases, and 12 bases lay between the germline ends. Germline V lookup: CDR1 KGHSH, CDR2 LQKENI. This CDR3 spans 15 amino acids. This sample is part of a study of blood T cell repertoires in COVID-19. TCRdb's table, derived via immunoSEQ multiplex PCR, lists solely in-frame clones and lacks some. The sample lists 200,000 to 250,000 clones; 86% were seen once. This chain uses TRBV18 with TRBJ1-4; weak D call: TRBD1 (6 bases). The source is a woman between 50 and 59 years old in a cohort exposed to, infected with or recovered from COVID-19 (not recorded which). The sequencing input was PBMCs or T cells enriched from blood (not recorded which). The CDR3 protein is CASSPMTGYNEKLFF. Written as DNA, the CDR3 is TGTGCCAGCTCACCTATGACAGGCTATAATGAAAAACTGTTTTTT.